Shown below are 18 T cell receptor beta chains from a single sample sequenced in a study of blood T cell repertoires in COVID-19. The method was immunoSEQ multiplex PCR; TCRdb's version includes in-frame clones alone and lacks a portion of them. Of over 130,000 clones listed, around 81% are singletons. The material sequenced was peripheral blood. Receptors were obtained from a human donor in a cohort sampled during active COVID-19.

The chain's CDR3 is CASTDRGNYGYTF. The CDR3 DNA is TGTGCCAGCACAGACAGGGGGAACTATGGCTACACCTTC. This chain links TRBV12-3 or TRBV12-4 with TRBJ1-2; 9 bases are a match to TRBD1. V gave up 7 bases and J gave up 2 bases; unmatched junction bases: 2. The CDR3 loop spans 13 amino acids.

The rearrangement links TRBV5-1 to TRBJ2-3; TRBD1 matches 10 bases. This CDR3 spans 16 amino acids. Germline lookup yields CDR1 SGHRS and CDR2 YFSETQ. V was clipped by 4 bases and J by 4 bases; unmatched bases: 9. The CDR3 sequence: CASSRGTGEAADTQYF. CDR3 DNA sequence: TGCGCCAGCAGCCGAGGGACAGGGGAGGCGGCAGATACGCAGTATTTT.

The rearrangement links TRBV5-1 to TRBJ2-2; TRBD1 aligns across 7 bases. The ends lost 0 bases at V and 2 bases at J; junction bases unmatched: 10. CDR3 length: 18 residues. Germline V lookup: CDR1 SGHRS, CDR2 YFSETQ. Here the CDR3 reads CASSLVPWGTVNTGELFF. The CDR3 bases are TGCGCCAGCAGCTTGGTACCATGGGGGACAGTCAACACCGGGGAGCTGTTTTTT.

The V gene is TRBV28, the J gene TRBJ1-2, with 7 bases lining up with TRBD1. CDR3 length equals 14 residues. Germline V lookup: CDR1 MDHEN, CDR2 SYDVKM. With V trimmed by 8 bases and J by 2 bases, 8 bases remained unmatched. The CDR3 DNA reads as TGTGCCAGCCGTCCCGGGACAGTAAACTATGGCTACACCTTC. It translates to CASRPGTVNYGYTF.

CDR3 sequence reads: CASSQEVRQNSPLHF. The DNA for the CDR3 is TGTGCCAGCAGCCAAGAAGTCAGACAGAATTCACCCCTCCACTTT. The V gene is TRBV4-2, the J gene TRBJ1-6; a possible D gene is TRBD1 (5 bases). The length of the CDR3 is 15 residues. From germline, CDR1 is LGHNA and CDR2 YNFKEQ. V was pared by 0 bases and J by 7 bases, with 10 bases between.

This sequence joins TRBV19 and TRBJ2-7; a possible D gene is TRBD2 (5 bases). The ends were cut back, 2 bases at V and 2 bases at J, with 10 bases in the middle. Per germline, CDR1 LNHDA and CDR2 SQIVND (reference sequence). The CDR3 runs 14 residues. The CDR3 nucleotides are TGTGCCAGTAGTATAACGGGAATTGCCTACGAGCAGTACTTC. Protein sequence: CASSITGIAYEQYF.

This clone was counted at least ten times. This sequence joins TRBV11-2 and TRBJ2-2; D might be TRBD2 (5 bases). The germline V gene encodes CDR1 SGHAT and CDR2 FQNNGV. The CDR3 loop spans 16 amino acids. V dropped 1 base and J dropped 4 bases, with 13 bases sitting between them. The CDR3 DNA follows: TGTGCCAGCAGCTTAGGACGCTCCGCGGGCACCGGGGAGCTGTTTTTT. Residues: CASSLGRSAGTGELFF.

This rearrangement joins TRBV7-9 to TRBJ1-1; 7 bases line up with TRBD1. The CDR3 is made up of 13 amino acids. CDR1 and CDR2 (germline): SEHNR, FQNEAQ (reference sequence). Unmatched junction bases numbered 7, after V lost 5 bases and J lost 7 bases. The CDR3 coding sequence is TGTGCCAGCAGCCCCTCAGGGGGAGGTGAAGCTTTCTTT. Residues: CASSPSGGGEAFF.

V is TRBV18 and J is TRBJ1-5; the D gene is possibly TRBD1 (6 bases). Germline assignment: CDR1 KGHSH and CDR2 LQKENI. Trimming took off 2 bases at V and 0 bases at J, with 11 bases between the two ends. The CDR3 sequence is 16 residues long. CDR3: CASSPSGTHSNQPQHF. The CDR3 nucleotides are TGTGCCAGCTCACCATCCGGGACACATAGCAATCAGCCCCAGCATTTT.

The J gene is TRBJ2-1, the V gene TRBV5-4; TRBD1 matches 9 bases. Germline V lookup: CDR1 SGHNT, CDR2 YYREEE (reference sequence). This CDR3 is built from 15 residues. V lost 5 bases to trimming and J lost 5 bases; unmatched junction nucleotides: 8. The CDR3 loop reads CASSLPGQGDNEQFF. The CDR3 coding sequence is TGTGCCAGCAGTTTACCGGGACAGGGAGACAATGAGCAGTTCTTC.

The V gene is TRBV3-1 (or the pseudogene TRBV3-2), the J gene TRBJ2-7; 10 bases agree with TRBD1. CDR1 LGHDT and CDR2 YNNKEL come from the germline V gene (reference sequence). The CDR3 covers 14 residues. V lost 6 bases, J lost 7 bases, and 9 bases stayed unmatched. CDR3 bases: TGTGCCAGCAGTTCCGGGACAGGGGCTAGGGAGCAGTACTTC. This sequence encodes CASSSGTGAREQYF.

CDR3 sequence: CASSDLLAGSTDTQYF. CDR3 nucleotides: TGTGCCAGCAGTGACTTACTAGCGGGGAGCACAGATACGCAGTATTTT. The chain recombines TRBV2 with TRBJ2-3, with 10 nucleotides matching TRBD2. CDR3 size: 16 residues. V lost 3 bases, J lost 0 bases, and 3 bases stayed unmatched. Per germline, CDR1 SNHLY and CDR2 FYNNEI.

A few counts support this clone. The rearrangement joins TRBV5-1 to TRBJ2-2; 9 bases agree with TRBD1. Germline V lookup: CDR1 SGHRS, CDR2 YFSETQ. Losses at the gene ends were 4 bases for V and 6 bases for J; bases not matched to a gene: 13. This CDR3 contains 17 residues. DNA of the CDR3: TGCGCCAGCAGCGACCACGTACAGGGGGCAATCCCCGGGGAGCTGTTTTTT. It yields the protein CASSDHVQGAIPGELFF.

The gene calls are TRBV5-4 and TRBJ2-5, with 10 bases that match TRBD2. Germline CDR1 SGHNT, CDR2 YYREEE (reference sequence). The CDR3 consists of 15 residues. V dropped 1 base and J dropped 2; count of bases not matched to a gene: 2. CDR3: CASSLLAGAQETQYF. The CDR3 nucleotides are TGTGCCAGCAGCTTGCTAGCGGGGGCTCAAGAGACCCAGTACTTC.

The count of this clone is one. The genes are TRBV3-1 (or the pseudogene TRBV3-2) and TRBJ1-5; the match to TRBD1 covers 8 bases. The junction had 5 bases not matched to a gene; V was cut back by 6 bases and J by 1 base. In germline, CDR1 is LGHDT, CDR2 YNNKEL (reference sequence). The CDR3 is 15 residues long. The CDR3 is CASRQGQASNQPQHF. The CDR3 region has the DNA TGTGCCAGCAGACAGGGACAGGCGAGCAATCAGCCCCAGCATTTT.

This clone was detected only once. The chain carries TRBV18 and TRBJ2-2; D may be TRBD1 (6 bases). CDR1 is KGHSH, CDR2 LQKENI, per germline. This CDR3 is 17 amino acids long. Trimming took 0 bases from V and 4 from J, leaving 15 bases between them. CDR3 bases: TGTGCCAGCTCACCACCGCAGGGGCCGCGAGGCACCGGGGAGCTGTTTTTT. Translated, it gives CASSPPQGPRGTGELFF.

The chain is built from TRBV2 and TRBJ1-5; D gene uncertain. CDR3 length: 14 residues. Germline V gene sequence: CDR1 SNHLY, CDR2 FYNNEI. Trimming cost V 4 bases and J 9 bases, with 16 bases left between them. For the CDR3, the DNA is TGTGCCAGCAGTGGAACGGGGATCGGGAGGCCCCAGCATTTT. Encoded protein: CASSGTGIGRPQHF.

The V call is TRBV3-1 (or the pseudogene TRBV3-2), the J call TRBJ1-4, with D possibly being TRBD1 (5 bases). The V and J ends lost 0 bases and 6 bases respectively, with 17 bases between them. Germline-derived CDR1 and CDR2 are LGHDT and YNNKEL (reference sequence). The CDR3 loop spans 17 amino acids. The CDR3 region has the DNA TGTGCCAGCAGCCAAGATTTCAGGGCCGCCGGCTATGAAAAACTGTTTTTT. This encodes CASSQDFRAAGYEKLFF.